Following are 18 T cell receptor beta chains from one sample sequenced in a study of response to subunit inactivated influenza vaccine. TCRdb itself ran the RT-PCR reads through MiXCR, one entry per CDR3 protein. The sample contains 430,000 or so distinct CDR3 sequences, approximately 9.9% of which appear only once. This specimen was PBMCs from blood, taken about 6 weeks after vaccination. These receptors were obtained from a man in his forties or fifties who received an inactivated influenza vaccine.

At least ten counts were recorded for this clonotype. The CDR3 reads CASSLYFGTAEQYF. DNA for the CDR3: TGTGCCAGCAGTTTATATTTCGGGACAGCCGAGCAGTACTTC. The V gene is TRBV12-3 or TRBV12-4, the J gene TRBJ2-7, with 7 bases lining up with TRBD1. Trimming removed 2 bases from V and 6 bases from J; junction bases left unmatched: 7. The CDR3 contains 14 residues.

At least ten counts were recorded for this clonotype. This chain uses TRBV4-3 with TRBJ1-6, with a tentative D call TRBD1 (6 bases). The ends were cut back, 1 base at V and 8 bases at J, with 9 bases in the middle. The CDR3 covers 14 residues. Germline V gene sequence: CDR1 LGHNA, CDR2 YSLEER. CDR3 in amino acids: CASSQVYRDSPLHF. In nucleotides, the CDR3 is TGCGCCAGCAGCCAAGTGTACAGGGATTCACCCCTCCACTTT.

V and J are TRBV7-3 and TRBJ2-1, with 8 positions matching TRBD2. CDR3 length: 16 residues. Germline lookup yields CDR1 SGHTA and CDR2 FQGTGA. The junction had 9 bases not matched to a gene; V was cut back by 0 bases and J by 8 bases. The CDR3 spells CASSLTAGVSYYEQFF. For the CDR3, the DNA is TGTGCCAGCAGCTTAACAGCGGGAGTTTCGTACTATGAGCAGTTCTTC.

In its sample, this clonotype was seen many times. The chain joins TRBV12-3 or TRBV12-4 to TRBJ1-5; 7 bases agree with TRBD1. J lost 6 bases, V lost 6 bases, and 5 bases had no gene match. This CDR3 comprises 13 residues. The CDR3 bases are TGTGCCAGCAGCCCAGGACAGGTTCAGCCCCAGCATTTT. Protein sequence: CASSPGQVQPQHF.

This chain joins TRBV4-3 and TRBJ2-1; the D is unclear. Germline values: CDR1 LGHNA, CDR2 YSLEER. The CDR3 covers 11 residues. V lost 0 bases to trimming and J lost 10 bases, with 4 bases between them. This chain's CDR3 is CASSQDGEQFF. DNA of the CDR3: TGCGCCAGCAGCCAAGATGGCGAGCAGTTCTTC.

This clonotype was seen at least ten times. This chain uses TRBV5-5 with TRBJ1-3; possibly TRBD1 for D (6 bases). V was trimmed by 4 bases and J by 4 bases, leaving 9 bases between them. CDR3 length: 13 amino acids. The V gene's germline CDR1 is SGHKS and CDR2 YYEKEE (reference sequence). The CDR3 reads CASSRGQGNTIYF. CDR3 nucleotides: TGTGCCAGCAGCCGCGGACAGGGAAACACCATATATTTT.

This clonotype was observed a few times. The genes are TRBV4-3 and TRBJ2-1, with 7 bases lining up with TRBD2. The CDR3 covers 16 residues. The germline V gene has CDR1 LGHNA and CDR2 YSLEER. J lost 0 bases, V lost 0 bases, and 2 bases had no gene match. For the CDR3, the DNA is TGCGCCAGCAGCCAAGATATAGCGGGCTCCTACAATGAGCAGTTCTTC. It translates to CASSQDIAGSYNEQFF.

There are many counts of this clonotype. The rearrangement links TRBV19 to TRBJ2-7; 8 nucleotides align to TRBD1. CDR1 LNHDA and CDR2 SQIVND come from the germline V gene (reference sequence). This CDR3 spans 13 amino acids. J lost 2 bases, V lost 8 bases, and 5 bases had no gene match. CDR3 in amino acids: CASGTGEAYEQYF. The DNA for the CDR3 is TGTGCCAGTGGGACAGGAGAAGCCTACGAGCAGTACTTC.

The chain links TRBV6-2 or TRBV6-3 to TRBJ2-1; TRBD2 is a possible D gene (6 bases). The V and J ends lost 2 bases and 5 bases respectively, with 16 bases between them. The CDR3 has 16 residues. CDR1 MNHEY and CDR2 SVGEGT come from the germline V gene. The CDR3 region has the DNA TGTGCCAGCAGTTACAGCGCGGGGACCCAAAACAATGAGCAGTTCTTC. Translated: CASSYSAGTQNNEQFF.

J is TRBJ2-1 and V is TRBV14; 10 bases are a match to TRBD1. This CDR3 is built from 15 residues. The V segment lost 5 bases and the J segment 9 bases; nucleotides outside the gene matches: 10. CDR1 is SGHDN, CDR2 FVKESK, per germline. The chain's CDR3 is CASSWSQTGGLEQFF. The CDR3 DNA reads TGTGCCAGCAGCTGGAGTCAGACAGGGGGCCTTGAGCAGTTCTTC.

This clonotype has a count of ten or more. The chain is built from TRBV7-9 and TRBJ2-2, with TRBD1 matching over 7 bases. Trimming removed 5 bases from V and 6 bases from J; junction bases left unmatched: 3. CDR3 length: 13 residues. Per germline, CDR1 SEHNR and CDR2 FQNEAQ (reference sequence). CDR3 amino acids: CASSQTGAGELFF. The DNA of the CDR3 is TGTGCCAGCAGCCAAACAGGGGCCGGGGAGCTGTTTTTT.

This chain joins TRBV7-8 and TRBJ2-3; D is perhaps TRBD1 or TRBD2 (6 bases each). The CDR3 spans 15 residues. Trimming took off 5 bases at V and 5 bases at J, with 17 bases between the two ends. The germline V gene encodes CDR1 SGHVS and CDR2 FQNEAQ. The CDR3 region is CASSPEGRGRDTQYF. DNA for the CDR3: TGTGCCAGCAGCCCGGAGGGCAGGGGCAGAGATACGCAGTATTTT.

The CDR3 spells CASSLNGRANTGELFF. The CDR3 region has the DNA TGTGCCAGCAGCTTAAACGGCAGGGCGAACACCGGGGAGCTGTTTTTT. This sequence joins TRBV7-2 and TRBJ2-2; maybe TRBD1 (5 bases). The CDR3 has 16 residues. Deletions cut 2 bases from V and 0 bases from J, with 10 bases between. The germline gives CDR1 SGHTA, CDR2 FQGNSA.

The J gene is TRBJ1-5, the V gene TRBV6-2 or TRBV6-3; tentatively, D is TRBD1 (5 bases). The germline V gene encodes CDR1 MNHEY and CDR2 SVGEGT. This CDR3 contains 17 residues. Deletions cut 7 bases from V and 7 bases from J, with 26 bases between. In nucleotides, the CDR3 is TGTGCCAGCAAAGACCGACCCACCGGGACGGTCTTACAGCCCCAGCATTTT. Protein product: CASKDRPTGTVLQPQHF.

At least ten counts were recorded for this clonotype. The chain joins TRBV12-3 or TRBV12-4 to TRBJ1-2, with D unresolved. This CDR3 has 13 amino acids. V shed 3 bases and J shed 2 bases, with 7 bases lying between them. The CDR3 nucleotides are TGTGCCAGCAGTTTTGGGCAAAACTATGGCTACACCTTC. Encoded protein: CASSFGQNYGYTF.

This clonotype was observed a few times. This sequence joins TRBV24-1 and TRBJ2-7, with 7 bases matching TRBD2. Germline V gene sequence: CDR1 KGHDR, CDR2 SFDVKD. This CDR3 region has 15 residues. V trimming: 7 bases; J trimming: 5 bases; junction bases outside the gene matches: 13. CDR3 DNA sequence: TGTGCCACCAGCGGCGGGAGCCCTGGGATCCACGAGCAGTACTTC. This translates into CATSGGSPGIHEQYF.

This clonotype was seen more than once but under ten times. The chain couples TRBV20-1 to TRBJ2-3; 9 nucleotides align to TRBD2. The CDR3 spans 15 residues. Germline CDR1 DFQATT, CDR2 SNEGSKA (reference sequence). The J segment lost 1 base and the V segment lost 3 bases, leaving 5 bases of the junction unmatched. CDR3 nucleotides: TGCAGTGCTAGGTCAGCTAGCGGGGGCACAGATACGCAGTATTTT. This sequence encodes CSARSASGGTDTQYF.

This clonotype was recorded a few times. The rearrangement joins TRBV4-1 to TRBJ1-4, with D unresolved. This CDR3 region has 16 residues. The V end lost 2 bases, the J end lost 1 base, and 11 bases lay between the germline ends. Germline V gene sequence: CDR1 MGHRA, CDR2 YSYEKL. Here the CDR3 DNA reads TGCGCCAGCAGCCAATCAGGACGGGGAACTAATGAAAAACTGTTTTTT. Translation: CASSQSGRGTNEKLFF.